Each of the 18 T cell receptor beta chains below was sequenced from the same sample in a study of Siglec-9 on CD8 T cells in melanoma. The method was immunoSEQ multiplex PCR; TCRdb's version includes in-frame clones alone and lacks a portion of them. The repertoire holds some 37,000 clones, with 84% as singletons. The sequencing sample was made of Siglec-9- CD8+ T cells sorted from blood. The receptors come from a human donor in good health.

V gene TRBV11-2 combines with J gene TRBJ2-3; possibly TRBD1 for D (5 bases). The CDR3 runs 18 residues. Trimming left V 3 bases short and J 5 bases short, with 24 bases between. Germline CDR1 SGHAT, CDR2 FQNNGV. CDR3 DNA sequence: TGTGCCAGCAGCTTGGGATGGGTGGCAGGGCCCCGCGAAGATACGCAGTATTTT. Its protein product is CASSLGWVAGPREDTQYF. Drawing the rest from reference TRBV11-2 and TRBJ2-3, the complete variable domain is EAGVAQSPRYKIIEKRQSVAFWCNPISGHATLYWYQQILGQGPKLLIQFQNNGVVDDSQLPKDRFSAERLKGVDSTLKIQPAKLEDSAVYLCASSLGWVAGPREDTQYFGPGTRLTVL.

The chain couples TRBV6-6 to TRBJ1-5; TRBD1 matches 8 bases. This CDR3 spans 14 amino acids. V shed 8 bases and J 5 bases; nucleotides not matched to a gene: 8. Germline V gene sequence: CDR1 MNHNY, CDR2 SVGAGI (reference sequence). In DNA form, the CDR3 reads TGTGCCAGCTTTGACCAGGGGGCGGATCAGCCCCAGCATTTT. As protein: CASFDQGADQPQHF.

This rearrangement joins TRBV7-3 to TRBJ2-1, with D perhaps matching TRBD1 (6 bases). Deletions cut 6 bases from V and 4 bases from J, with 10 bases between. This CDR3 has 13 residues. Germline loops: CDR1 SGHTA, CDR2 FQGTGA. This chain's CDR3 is CASSLQGYNEQFF. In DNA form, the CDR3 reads TGTGCCAGCAGTTTACAGGGTTACAATGAGCAGTTCTTC.

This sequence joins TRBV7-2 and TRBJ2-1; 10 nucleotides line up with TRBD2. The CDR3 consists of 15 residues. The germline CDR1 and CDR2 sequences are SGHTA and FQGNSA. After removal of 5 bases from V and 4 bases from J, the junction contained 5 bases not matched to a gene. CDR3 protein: CASSLGTSAYNEQFF. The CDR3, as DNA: TGTGCCAGCAGCCTAGGGACTAGCGCATACAATGAGCAGTTCTTC. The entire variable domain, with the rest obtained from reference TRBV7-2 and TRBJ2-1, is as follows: GAGVSQSPSNKVTEKGKDVELRCDPISGHTALYWYRQSLGQGLEFLIYFQGNSAPDKSGLPSDRFSAERTGGSVSTLTIQRTQQEDSAVYLCASSLGTSAYNEQFFGPGTRLTVL.

CDR3 nucleotide sequence: TGTGCCAGCAGTGCCTTATCGGGATCGTATGGCTACACCTTC. Translating gives CASSALSGSYGYTF. This chain links TRBV5-6 with TRBJ1-2; no clear D. V was shortened by 5 bases and J by 5 bases, with 16 bases between the two germline ends. Germline CDR1 SGHDT, CDR2 YYEEEE. This CDR3 region has 14 residues.

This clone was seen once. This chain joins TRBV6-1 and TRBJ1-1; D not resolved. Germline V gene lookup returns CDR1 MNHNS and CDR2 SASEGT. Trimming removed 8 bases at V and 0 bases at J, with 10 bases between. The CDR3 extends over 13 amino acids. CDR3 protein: CASESDMNTEAFF. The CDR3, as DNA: TGTGCCAGCGAGTCCGACATGAACACTGAAGCTTTCTTT.

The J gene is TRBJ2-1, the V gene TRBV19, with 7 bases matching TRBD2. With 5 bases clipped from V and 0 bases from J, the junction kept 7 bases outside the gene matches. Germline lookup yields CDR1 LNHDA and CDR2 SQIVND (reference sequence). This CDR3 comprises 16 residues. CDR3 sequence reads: CASSPLAESSYNEQFF. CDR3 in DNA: TGTGCCAGTAGTCCCCTAGCGGAAAGCTCCTACAATGAGCAGTTCTTC.

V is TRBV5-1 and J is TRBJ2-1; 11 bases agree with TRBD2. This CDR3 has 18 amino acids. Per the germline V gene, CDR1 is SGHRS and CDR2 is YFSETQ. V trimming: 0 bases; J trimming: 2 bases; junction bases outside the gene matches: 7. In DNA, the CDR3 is TGCGCCAGCAGCTTGGATGCAATTAGCGGGGGGGCCTACAATGAGCAGTTCTTC. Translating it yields CASSLDAISGGAYNEQFF.

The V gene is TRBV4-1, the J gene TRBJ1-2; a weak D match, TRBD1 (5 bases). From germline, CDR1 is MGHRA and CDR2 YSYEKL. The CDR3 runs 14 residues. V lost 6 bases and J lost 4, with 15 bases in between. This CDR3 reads CASSPNTGTYGYTF. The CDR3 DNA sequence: TGCGCCAGCAGTCCCAACACGGGGACCTATGGCTACACCTTC.

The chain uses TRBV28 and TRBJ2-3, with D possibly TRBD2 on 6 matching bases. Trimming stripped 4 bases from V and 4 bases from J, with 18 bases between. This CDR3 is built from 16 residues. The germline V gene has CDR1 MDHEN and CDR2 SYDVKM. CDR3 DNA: TGTGCCAGCAGTTCCCCCCGGGAGAATAGTGCAGATACGCAGTATTTT. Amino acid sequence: CASSSPRENSADTQYF.

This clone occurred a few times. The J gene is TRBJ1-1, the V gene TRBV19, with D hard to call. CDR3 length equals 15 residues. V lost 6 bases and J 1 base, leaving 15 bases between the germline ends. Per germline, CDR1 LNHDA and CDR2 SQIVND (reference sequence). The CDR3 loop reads CASRLAYGTNTEAFF. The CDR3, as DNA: TGTGCCAGTAGACTAGCTTATGGCACGAACACTGAAGCTTTCTTT. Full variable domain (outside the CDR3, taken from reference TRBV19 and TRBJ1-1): DGGITQSPKYLFRKEGQNVTLSCEQNLNHDAMYWYRQDPGQGLRLIYYSQIVNDFQKGDIAEGYSVSREKKESFPLTVTSAQKNPTAFYLCASRLAYGTNTEAFFGQGTRLTVV.

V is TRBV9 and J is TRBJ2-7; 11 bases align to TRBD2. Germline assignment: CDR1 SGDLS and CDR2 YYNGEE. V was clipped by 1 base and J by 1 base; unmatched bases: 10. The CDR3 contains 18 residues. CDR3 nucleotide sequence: TGTGCCAGCAGCGTAACCCCTCATTTAGCGGGAGGGTCCTACGAGCAGTACTTC. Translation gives CASSVTPHLAGGSYEQYF.

CDR3 residues: CASSLGRGAQGYTF. The CDR3 DNA reads TGTGCCAGCAGCTTAGGCCGGGGGGCGCAAGGCTACACCTTC. The rearrangement links TRBV13 to TRBJ1-2, with a weak D call TRBD1 (6 bases). CDR3 length: 14 residues. Germline CDR1 reads PRHDT; CDR2 reads FYEKMQ (reference sequence). The V gene lost 0 bases and the J gene lost 8 bases, with 13 bases spanning the gap. Full variable domain (remainder filled in from reference TRBV13 and TRBJ1-2): AAGVIQSPRHLIKEKRETATLKCYPIPRHDTVYWYQQGPGQDPQFLISFYEKMQSDKGSIPDRFSAQQFSDYHSELNMSSLELGDSALYFCASSLGRGAQGYTFGSGTRLTVV.

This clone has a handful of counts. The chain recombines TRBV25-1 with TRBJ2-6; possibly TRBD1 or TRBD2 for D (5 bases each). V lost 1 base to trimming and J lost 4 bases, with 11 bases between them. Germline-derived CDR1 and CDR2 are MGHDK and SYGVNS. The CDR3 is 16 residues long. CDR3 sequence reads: CASSESMRDGANVLTF. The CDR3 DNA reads TGTGCCAGCAGTGAATCTATGAGGGACGGGGCCAACGTCCTGACTTTC.

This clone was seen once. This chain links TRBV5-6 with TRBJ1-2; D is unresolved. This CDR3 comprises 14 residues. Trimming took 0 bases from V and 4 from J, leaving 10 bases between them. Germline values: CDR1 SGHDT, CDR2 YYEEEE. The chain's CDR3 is CASSLVGVGYGYTF. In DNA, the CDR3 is TGTGCCAGCAGCTTGGTTGGGGTTGGCTATGGCTACACCTTC.

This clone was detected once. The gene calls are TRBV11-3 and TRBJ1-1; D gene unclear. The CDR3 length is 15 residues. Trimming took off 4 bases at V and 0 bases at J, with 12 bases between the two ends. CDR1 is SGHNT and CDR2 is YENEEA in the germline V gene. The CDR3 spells CASSYSGRLNTEAFF. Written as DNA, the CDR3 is TGTGCCAGCAGCTATTCAGGACGGTTGAACACTGAAGCTTTCTTT.

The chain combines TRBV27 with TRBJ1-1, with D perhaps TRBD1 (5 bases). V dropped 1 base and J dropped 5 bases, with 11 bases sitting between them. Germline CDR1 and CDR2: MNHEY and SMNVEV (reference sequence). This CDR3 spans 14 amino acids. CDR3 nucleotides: TGTGCCAGCAGTTTATTCCCAGGGTTGACTGAAGCTTTCTTT. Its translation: CASSLFPGLTEAFF.

CDR3 nucleotides: TGTGCCTGGAGTGTGGACGTGAACACTGAAGCTTTCTTT. Its protein product is CAWSVDVNTEAFF. The chain links TRBV30 to TRBJ1-1; the D is unclear. Germline CDR1 and CDR2: GTSNPN and SVGIG (reference sequence). The CDR3 covers 13 residues. V was cut by 0 bases and J by 0 bases, with 5 bases left in between.